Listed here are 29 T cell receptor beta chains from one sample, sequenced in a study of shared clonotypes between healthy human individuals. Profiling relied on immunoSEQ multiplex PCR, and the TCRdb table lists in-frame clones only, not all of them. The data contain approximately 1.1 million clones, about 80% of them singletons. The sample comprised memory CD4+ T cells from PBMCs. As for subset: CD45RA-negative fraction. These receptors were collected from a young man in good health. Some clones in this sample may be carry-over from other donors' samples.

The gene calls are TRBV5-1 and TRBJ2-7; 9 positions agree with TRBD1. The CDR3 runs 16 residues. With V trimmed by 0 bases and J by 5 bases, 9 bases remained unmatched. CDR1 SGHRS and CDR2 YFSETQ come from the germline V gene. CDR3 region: CASSLALGTGKNEQYF. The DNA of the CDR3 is TGCGCCAGCAGCTTGGCCCTAGGGACAGGGAAAAACGAGCAGTACTTC.

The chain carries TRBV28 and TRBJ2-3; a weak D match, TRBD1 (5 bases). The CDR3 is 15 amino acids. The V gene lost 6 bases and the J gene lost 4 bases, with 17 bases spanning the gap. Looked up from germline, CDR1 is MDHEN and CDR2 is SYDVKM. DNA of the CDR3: TGTGCCAGCAGCCCCGGACATTTCAGGGCAGATACGCAGTATTTT. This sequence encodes CASSPGHFRADTQYF.

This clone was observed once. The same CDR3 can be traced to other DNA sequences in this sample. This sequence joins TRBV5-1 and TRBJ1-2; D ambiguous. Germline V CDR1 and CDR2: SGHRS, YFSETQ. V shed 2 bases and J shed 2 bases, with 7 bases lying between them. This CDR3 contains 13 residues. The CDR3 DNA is TGCGCCAGCAGCTTAAACAGCAACTATGGCTACACCTTC. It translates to CASSLNSNYGYTF. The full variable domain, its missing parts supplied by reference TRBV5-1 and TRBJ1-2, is KAGVTQTPRYLIKTRGQQVTLSCSPISGHRSVSWYQQTPGQGLQFLFEYFSETQRNKGNFPGRFSGRQFSNSRSEMNVSTLELGDSALYLCASSLNSNYGYTFGSGTRLTVV.

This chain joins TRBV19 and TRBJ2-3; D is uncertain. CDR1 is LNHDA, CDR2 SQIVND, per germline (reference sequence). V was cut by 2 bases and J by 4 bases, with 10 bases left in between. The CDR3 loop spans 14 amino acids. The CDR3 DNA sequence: TGTGCCAGTAGTATAAGGGCCAGCGCAGATACGCAGTATTTT. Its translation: CASSIRASADTQYF.

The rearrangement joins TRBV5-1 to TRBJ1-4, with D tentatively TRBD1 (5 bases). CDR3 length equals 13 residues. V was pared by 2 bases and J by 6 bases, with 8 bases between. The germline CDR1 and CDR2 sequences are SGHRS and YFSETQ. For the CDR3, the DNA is TGCGCCAGCAGCTTTCTGGGGGATGAAAAACTGTTTTTT. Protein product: CASSFLGDEKLFF.

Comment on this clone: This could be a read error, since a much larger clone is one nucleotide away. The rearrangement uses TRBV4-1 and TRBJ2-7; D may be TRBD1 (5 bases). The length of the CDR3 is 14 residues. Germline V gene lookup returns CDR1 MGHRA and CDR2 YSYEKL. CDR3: CAGSPTDLGAEQYF. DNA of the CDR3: TGCGCCGGCAGCCCTACGGACCTTGGGGCCGAGCAGTACTTC.

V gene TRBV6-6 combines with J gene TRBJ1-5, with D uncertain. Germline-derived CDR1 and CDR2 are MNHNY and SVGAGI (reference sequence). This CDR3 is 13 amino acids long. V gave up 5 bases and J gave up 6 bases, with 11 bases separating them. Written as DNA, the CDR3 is TGTGCCAGCAGTACGGGAGGTGGTCAGCCCCAGCATTTT. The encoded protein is CASSTGGGQPQHF.

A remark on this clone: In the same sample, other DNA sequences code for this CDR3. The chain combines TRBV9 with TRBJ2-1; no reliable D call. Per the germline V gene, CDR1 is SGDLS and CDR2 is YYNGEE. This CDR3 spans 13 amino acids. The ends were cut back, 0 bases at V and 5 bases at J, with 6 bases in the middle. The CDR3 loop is CASSVAGDNEQFF. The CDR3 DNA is TGTGCCAGCAGCGTAGCTGGGGACAATGAGCAGTTCTTC.

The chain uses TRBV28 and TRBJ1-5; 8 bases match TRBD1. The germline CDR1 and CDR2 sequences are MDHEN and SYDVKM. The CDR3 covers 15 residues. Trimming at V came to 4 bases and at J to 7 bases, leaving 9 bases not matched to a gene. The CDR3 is CASSSRDRQRQPQHF. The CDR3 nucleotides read TGTGCCAGCAGTTCCCGGGACAGGCAACGACAGCCCCAGCATTTT.

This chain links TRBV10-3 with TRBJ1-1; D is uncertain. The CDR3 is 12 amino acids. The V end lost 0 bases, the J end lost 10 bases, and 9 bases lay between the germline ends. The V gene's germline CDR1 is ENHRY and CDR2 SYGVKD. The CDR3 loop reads CAISESWDSAFF. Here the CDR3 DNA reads TGTGCCATCAGTGAGTCCTGGGATTCAGCTTTCTTT.

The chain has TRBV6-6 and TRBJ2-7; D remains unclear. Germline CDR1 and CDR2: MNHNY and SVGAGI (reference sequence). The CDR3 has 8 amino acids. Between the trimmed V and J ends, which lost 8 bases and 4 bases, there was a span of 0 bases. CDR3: CASYEQYF. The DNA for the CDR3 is TGTGCCAGCTACGAGCAGTACTTC.

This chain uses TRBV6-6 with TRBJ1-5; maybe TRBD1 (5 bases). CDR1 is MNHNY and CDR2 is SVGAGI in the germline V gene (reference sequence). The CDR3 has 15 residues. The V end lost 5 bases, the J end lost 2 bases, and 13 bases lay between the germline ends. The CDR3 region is CASSRQGPRNQPQHF. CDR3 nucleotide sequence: TGTGCCAGCAGTCGCCAGGGACCACGCAATCAGCCCCAGCATTTT.

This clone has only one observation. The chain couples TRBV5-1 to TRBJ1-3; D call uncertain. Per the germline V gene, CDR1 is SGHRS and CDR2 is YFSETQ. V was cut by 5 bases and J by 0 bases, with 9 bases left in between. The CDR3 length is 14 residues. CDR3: CASRPDPSGNTIYF. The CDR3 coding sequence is TGCGCCAGCAGGCCTGATCCCTCTGGAAACACCATATATTTT. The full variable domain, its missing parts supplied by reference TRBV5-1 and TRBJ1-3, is KAGVTQTPRYLIKTRGQQVTLSCSPISGHRSVSWYQQTPGQGLQFLFEYFSETQRNKGNFPGRFSGRQFSNSRSEMNVSTLELGDSALYLCASRPDPSGNTIYFGEGSWLTVV.

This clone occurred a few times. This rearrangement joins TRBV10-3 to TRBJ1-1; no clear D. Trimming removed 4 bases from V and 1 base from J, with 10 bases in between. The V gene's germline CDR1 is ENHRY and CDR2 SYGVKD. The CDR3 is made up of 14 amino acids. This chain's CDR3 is CAISVLLGNTEAFF. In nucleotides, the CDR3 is TGTGCCATCAGTGTTCTCCTGGGGAACACTGAAGCTTTCTTT.

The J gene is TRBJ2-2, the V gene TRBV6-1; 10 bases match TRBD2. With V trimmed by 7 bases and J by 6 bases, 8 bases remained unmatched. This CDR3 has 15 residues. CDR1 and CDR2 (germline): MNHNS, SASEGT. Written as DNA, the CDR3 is TGTGCCAGCAACATAGCGGGAGGTCTACCCGGGGAGCTGTTTTTT. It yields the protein CASNIAGGLPGELFF.

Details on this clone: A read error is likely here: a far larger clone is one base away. The CDR3 sequence is CASSLAPRQLNEKLFF. The CDR3, as DNA: TGCGCCAGCAGCTTGGCGCCGAGACAGCTAAATGAAAAACTGTTTTTT. V and J are TRBV5-1 and TRBJ1-4; weak D call: TRBD1 (5 bases). Between the trimmed V and J ends, which lost 0 bases and 5 bases, there was a span of 14 bases. CDR1 SGHRS and CDR2 YFSETQ come from the germline V gene. CDR3 length equals 16 residues. The complete variable domain, with remaining parts taken from reference TRBV5-1 and TRBJ1-4, reads KAGVTQTPRYLIKTRGQQVTLSCSPISGHRSVSWYQQTPGQGLQFLFEYFSETQRNKGNFPGRFSGRQFSNSRSEMNVSTLELGDSALYLCASSLAPRQLNEKLFFGSGTQLSVL.

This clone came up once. The CDR3 loop is CASSQWDRSTDTQYF. The CDR3 coding sequence is TGCGCCAGCAGCCAGTGGGACAGGAGCACAGATACGCAGTATTTT. The genes are TRBV4-1 and TRBJ2-3, with TRBD1 identical over 8 bases. This CDR3 has 15 residues. The ends lost 3 bases at V and 0 bases at J; junction bases unmatched: 2. CDR1 is MGHRA and CDR2 is YSYEKL in the germline V gene.

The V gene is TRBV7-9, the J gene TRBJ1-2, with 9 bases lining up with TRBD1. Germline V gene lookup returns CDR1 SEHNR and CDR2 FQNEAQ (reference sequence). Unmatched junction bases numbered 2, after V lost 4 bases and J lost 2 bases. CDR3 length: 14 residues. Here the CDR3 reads CASSSGQGNYGYTF. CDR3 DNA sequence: TGTGCCAGCAGCTCCGGACAGGGGAACTATGGCTACACCTTC.

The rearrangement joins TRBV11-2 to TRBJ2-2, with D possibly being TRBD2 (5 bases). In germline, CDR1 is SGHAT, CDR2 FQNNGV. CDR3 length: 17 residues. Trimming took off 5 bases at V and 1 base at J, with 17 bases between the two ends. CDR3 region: CASSDHLKSGNTGELFF. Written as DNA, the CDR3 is TGTGCCAGCAGCGACCACCTTAAAAGCGGGAACACCGGGGAGCTGTTTTTT.

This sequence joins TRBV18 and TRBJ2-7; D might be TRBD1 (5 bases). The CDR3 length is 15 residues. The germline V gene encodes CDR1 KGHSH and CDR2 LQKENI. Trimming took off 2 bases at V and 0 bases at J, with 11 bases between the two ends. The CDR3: CASSPTQASSYEQYF. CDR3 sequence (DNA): TGTGCCAGCTCACCAACACAGGCTAGCTCCTACGAGCAGTACTTC.

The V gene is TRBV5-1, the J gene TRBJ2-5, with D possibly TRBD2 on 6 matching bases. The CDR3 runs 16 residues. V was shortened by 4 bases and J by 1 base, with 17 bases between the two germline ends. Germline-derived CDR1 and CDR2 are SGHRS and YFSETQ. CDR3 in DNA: TGCGCCAGCAGCAGGGGCTACCGGCGGGGCCAAGAGACCCAGTACTTC. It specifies CASSRGYRRGQETQYF.

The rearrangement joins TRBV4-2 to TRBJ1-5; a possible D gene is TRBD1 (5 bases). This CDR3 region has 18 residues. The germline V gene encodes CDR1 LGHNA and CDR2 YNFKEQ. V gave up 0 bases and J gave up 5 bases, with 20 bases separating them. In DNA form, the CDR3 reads TGTGCCAGCAGCCAAGATGCAAGGAGGGGACCCACGGATCAGCCCCAGCATTTT. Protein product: CASSQDARRGPTDQPQHF.

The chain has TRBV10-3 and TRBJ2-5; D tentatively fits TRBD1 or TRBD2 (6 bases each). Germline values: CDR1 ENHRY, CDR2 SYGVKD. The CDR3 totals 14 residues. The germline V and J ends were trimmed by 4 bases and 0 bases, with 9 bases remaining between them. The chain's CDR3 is CAISVRDNQETQYF. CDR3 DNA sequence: TGTGCCATCAGTGTGCGGGACAACCAAGAGACCCAGTACTTC.

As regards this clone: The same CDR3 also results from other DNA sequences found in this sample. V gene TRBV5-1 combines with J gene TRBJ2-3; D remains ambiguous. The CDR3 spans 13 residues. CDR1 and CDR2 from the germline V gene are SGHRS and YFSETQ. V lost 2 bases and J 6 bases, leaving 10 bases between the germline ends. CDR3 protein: CASSLGAGDTQYF. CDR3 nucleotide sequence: TGCGCCAGCAGCTTAGGCGCCGGGGATACGCAGTATTTT.

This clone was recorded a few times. The CDR3 coding sequence is TGTGCCACCAGCAGCCGACTCGGGGAGCTGTTTTTT. The encoded protein is CATSSRLGELFF. V is TRBV15 and J is TRBJ2-2; D unresolved. V lost 3 bases, J lost 7 bases, and 6 bases lay in between. Germline loops: CDR1 LNHNV, CDR2 YYDKDF (reference sequence). This CDR3 region has 12 residues.

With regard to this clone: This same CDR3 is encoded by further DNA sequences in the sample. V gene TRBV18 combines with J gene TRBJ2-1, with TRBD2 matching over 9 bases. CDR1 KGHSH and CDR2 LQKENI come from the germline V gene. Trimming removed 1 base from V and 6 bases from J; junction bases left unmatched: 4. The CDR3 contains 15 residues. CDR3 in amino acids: CASSPQGLAGNEQFF. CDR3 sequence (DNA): TGTGCCAGCTCACCACAGGGACTAGCAGGCAATGAGCAGTTCTTC.

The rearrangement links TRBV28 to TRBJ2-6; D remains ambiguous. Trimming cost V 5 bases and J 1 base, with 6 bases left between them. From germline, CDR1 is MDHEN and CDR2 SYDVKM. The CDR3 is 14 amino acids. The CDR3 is CASSEQSGANVLTF. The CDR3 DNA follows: TGTGCCAGCAGTGAACAGTCTGGGGCCAACGTCCTGACTTTC.

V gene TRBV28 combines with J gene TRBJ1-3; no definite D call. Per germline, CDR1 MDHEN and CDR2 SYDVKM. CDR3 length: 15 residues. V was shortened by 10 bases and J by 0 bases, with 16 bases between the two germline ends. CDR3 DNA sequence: TGTGCCACCCAATCTCTGGGGAGCTCTGGAAACACCATATATTTT. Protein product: CATQSLGSSGNTIYF.

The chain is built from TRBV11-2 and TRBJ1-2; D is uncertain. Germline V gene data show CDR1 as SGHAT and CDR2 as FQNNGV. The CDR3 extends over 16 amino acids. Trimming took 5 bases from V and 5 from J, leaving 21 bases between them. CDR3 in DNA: TGTGCCAGCAGCCGGCAAGGGCGGTTCGAAGGGTATGGCTACACCTTC. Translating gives CASSRQGRFEGYGYTF.